This TCR beta chain emerged from a study of CD8+ T cells in alopecia areata. The germline V gene has CDR1 GTSNPN and CDR2 SVGIG (reference sequence). There are 12 residues in the CDR3. The V end lost 0 bases, the J end lost 10 bases, and 7 bases lay between the germline ends. cDNA reverse transcribed from extracted RNA served as the sequencing template. Here immunoSEQ multiplex PCR was the method, and the copy in TCRdb shows in-frame clones only, minus some. The sample holds some 200,000 clones, approximately 56% seen once. Points on this clone: Its target is unknown.

Study results and caveats: On tofacitinib, scalp clonality and expanded CD8+ clones among top 100 fell significantly. Scalp lesions, especially in alopecia totalis/universalis, had higher clonality than normal scalp.

Treatment in this sample: oral pan-JAK inhibitor, 5-10 mg twice daily. The sequenced sample was CD4+ T cells sorted from blood, obtained at week 4, from a patient treated with tofacitinib. The chain is built from TRBV30 and TRBJ1-6, with a tentative D call TRBD1 (6 bases). The receptor was isolated from a human donor with alopecia areata. CDR3 sequence (DNA): TGTGCCTGGAGTGTAGGGGGGTCACCCCTCCACTTT. Its translation is CAWSVGGSPLHF.